These T cell receptor beta chains were read from a single sample in a study of beta chain features in type 1 diabetes. Produced via immunoSEQ multiplex PCR; TCRdb's table is partial and in-frame only. The sample has 50,000 or so clones, approximately 43% seen once. Sequencing was done on a sample of stem cell memory CD4+ T cells from blood. Every receptor here comes from a man aged 25 to 40 with type 1 diabetes. CDR3s include the opening cysteine and the closing phenylalanine or tryptophan. D genes are given only for firm matches. Part of the rows lack a size; the others show once, few, many or a class for expanded clones.

>TRBJ2-1|13|-|TRBV10-3|TRBD2
CANLGLADNEQFF
TGTGCCAACCTTGGACTAGCGGATAATGAGCAGTTCTTC
>TRBJ2-1|17|once|TRBV9|TRBD2
CASSVELAGGRGNEQFF
TGTGCCAGCAGCGTAGAGCTAGCGGGAGGGCGTGGGAATGAGCAGTTCTTC
>TRBJ1-5|15|few|TRBV7-8|-
CASIPQEGPDQPQHF
TGTGCCAGCATTCCGCAGGAGGGGCCGGATCAGCCCCAGCATTTT
>TRBJ2-5|15|-|TRBV27|TRBD2
CASINLSGRKETQYF
TGTGCCAGCATTAACCTTAGCGGGAGGAAAGAGACCCAGTACTTC
>TRBJ2-3|16|-|TRBV7-8|TRBD2
CASSRSGSDGTDTQYF
TGTGCCAGCAGTCGTAGCGGGAGTGACGGCACAGATACGCAGTATTTT
>TRBJ2-7|14|few|TRBV28|-
CASSLSGPGFEQYF
TGTGCCAGCAGTTTATCGGGTCCCGGGTTCGAGCAGTACTTC
>TRBJ2-2|18|few|TRBV9|TRBD2
CASSVALAGGRSTGELFF
TGTGCCAGCAGCGTAGCGCTAGCGGGAGGGCGATCCACCGGGGAGCTGTTTTTT
>TRBJ2-2|15|-|TRBV25-1|-
CASTMGGKGAGELFF
TGTGCCAGCACCATGGGCGGGAAAGGCGCCGGGGAGCTGTTTTTT
>TRBJ1-1|14|-|TRBV27|-
CASTPRRGNTEAFF
TGTGCCAGCACTCCAAGGCGGGGAAACACTGAAGCTTTCTTT
>TRBJ1-2|12|few|TRBV6-5|TRBD1
CASRGQGQGYTF
TGTGCCAGCAGGGGACAGGGCCAGGGCTACACCTTC
>TRBJ2-7|15|-|TRBV29-1|-
CSVDFGQTSSYEQYF
TGCAGCGTCGATTTCGGACAGACGAGCTCCTACGAGCAGTACTTC
>TRBJ2-4|16|-|TRBV4-3|-
CASSPGGGRAKNIQYF
TGCGCCAGCAGCCCAGGAGGAGGGAGGGCCAAAAACATTCAGTACTTC
>TRBJ2-3|13|few|TRBV7-9|TRBD2
CASSGRGVGSHLF
TGTGCCAGCAGCGGGAGGGGCGTCGGGAGCCACCTTTTT
>TRBJ2-5|13|once|TRBV18|-
CASSPTPGETQYF
TGTGCCAGCTCACCAACACCAGGGGAGACCCAGTACTTC
>TRBJ2-7|12|-|TRBV7-2|-
CASSRDLYEQYF
TGTGCCAGCAGCCGGGACTTGTACGAGCAGTACTTC
>TRBJ2-7|14|-|TRBV7-9|-
CASSPGLYAYEQYF
TGTGCCAGCAGCCCGGGACTGTACGCCTACGAGCAGTACTTC
>TRBJ2-5|15|-|TRBV11-2|-
CASSLDWANQETQYF
TGTGCCAGCAGCTTAGATTGGGCGAACCAAGAGACCCAGTACTTC
>TRBJ2-1|15|-|TRBV5-4|-
CASSPGDYSYNEQFF
TGTGCCAGCAGCCCAGGGGACTACTCCTACAATGAGCAGTTCTTC
>TRBJ1-3|15|-|TRBV7-9|TRBD1
CASSSGTATGNTIYF
TGTGCCAGCAGCTCTGGGACAGCTACTGGAAACACCATATATTTT
>TRBJ2-1|12|few|TRBV28|-
CASRYSPNEQFF
TGTGCCAGCAGGTATAGCCCCAATGAGCAGTTCTTC
>TRBJ2-1|15|few|TRBV7-2|-
CASSPQPSARVEQFF
TGTGCCAGCAGCCCCCAACCCTCCGCGAGGGTTGAGCAGTTCTTC
>TRBJ2-1|15|once|TRBV9|TRBD2
CASSGSGGSYNEQFF
TGTGCCAGCAGCGGTAGCGGGGGCAGCTACAATGAGCAGTTCTTC
>TRBJ1-4|12|few|TRBV2|TRBD1
CASTGQGGQGFF
TGTGCCAGCACCGGACAGGGGGGACAGGGGTTTTTT
>TRBJ2-1|11|-|TRBV30|-
CAWRERNEQFF
TGTGCCTGGAGAGAGCGGAATGAGCAGTTCTTC
>TRBJ2-2|15|few|TRBV27|-
CASSLFGTQTGELFF
TGTGCCAGCAGTTTATTCGGGACTCAAACCGGGGAGCTGTTTTTT
>TRBJ2-7|15|-|TRBV7-9|-
CASSLGPTESYEQYF
TGTGCCAGCAGCTTAGGGCCGACAGAGTCCTACGAGCAGTACTTC
>TRBJ2-4|13|-|TRBV13|-
CASSPRTVDIQYF
TGTGCCAGCAGCCCCCGGACAGTGGACATTCAGTACTTC
>TRBJ2-1|15|-|TRBV4-3|TRBD2
CASSPLAGGLNEQFF
TGCGCCAGCAGCCCACTAGCGGGAGGGCTCAATGAGCAGTTCTTC
>TRBJ2-7|13|-|TRBV18|-
CASSSGLSYEQYF
TGTGCCAGCTCTTCCGGACTGAGCTACGAGCAGTACTTC
>TRBJ2-1|14|-|TRBV7-2|-
CASSLPYGRGEQFF
TGTGCCAGCAGCCTACCTTACGGGAGAGGTGAGCAGTTCTTC
>TRBJ2-1|15|few|TRBV15|TRBD2
CATSRGYYRGGGQFF
TGTGCCACCAGCAGAGGGTACTACCGGGGCGGGGGGCAGTTCTTC
>TRBJ1-5|13|-|TRBV27|-
CASRPQGNQPQHF
TGTGCCAGCAGACCCCAGGGTAATCAGCCCCAGCATTTT
>TRBJ2-7|15|-|TRBV15|TRBD1
CATSRGTGGSYEQYF
TGTGCCACCAGCAGAGGGACAGGGGGTAGCTACGAGCAGTACTTC
>TRBJ2-3|11|-|TRBV5-8|-
CASSLYELMDF
TGTGCCAGCAGCTTGTATGAGTTGATGGATTTT
>TRBJ2-5|11|-|TRBV20-1|TRBD1
CSAPRGETQYF
TGCAGTGCCCCCAGGGGGGAGACCCAGTACTTC
>TRBJ2-1|16|-|TRBV5-1|TRBD1
CASSLVELRGSNEQFF
TGCGCCAGCAGCTTGGTTGAGCTCAGGGGGTCCAATGAGCAGTTCTTC
>TRBJ1-3|14|few|TRBV10-3|TRBD1
CAISRRDRGNTIYF
TGTGCCATCAGTAGAAGGGACAGAGGAAACACCATATATTTT
>TRBJ2-5|19|-|TRBV5-1|-
CASSLGPGYRGGPAETQYF
TGCGCCAGCAGCTTGGGGCCAGGGTACCGTGGTGGACCCGCGGAGACCCAGTACTTC
>TRBJ2-7|14|-|TRBV13|TRBD2
CASRRSGRSYEQYF
TGTGCCAGCAGACGTAGCGGGAGGTCCTACGAGCAGTACTTC
>TRBJ1-1|11|-|TRBV29-1|-
CSAEEGLGAFF
TGCAGCGCGGAGGAGGGCCTGGGGGCTTTCTTT
>TRBJ2-7|16|-|TRBV7-2|TRBD1
CASSLQSGTGAYEQYF
TGTGCCAGCAGCCTACAAAGTGGTACAGGGGCCTACGAGCAGTACTTC
>TRBJ2-1|14|few|TRBV7-2|TRBD1
CASSRQGASNEQFF
TGTGCCAGCAGCAGGCAGGGGGCGAGCAATGAGCAGTTCTTC
>TRBJ1-2|12|few|TRBV7-9|-
CASSSSGYGYTF
TGTGCCAGCAGCTCGTCAGGGTATGGCTACACCTTC
>TRBJ1-1|15|-|TRBV28|-
CASSVTGNMNTEAFF
TGTGCCAGCAGTGTCACAGGGAACATGAACACTGAAGCTTTCTTT
>TRBJ2-3|13|few|TRBV28|-
CASRDYSTDTQYF
TGTGCCAGCAGAGACTACAGCACAGATACGCAGTATTTT
>TRBJ2-1|14|-|TRBV5-8|TRBD2
CASSPASGRVEQFF
TGTGCCAGCAGCCCTGCTAGCGGGAGGGTTGAGCAGTTCTTC
>TRBJ2-7|13|few|TRBV18|TRBD1
CASSLTGGKEQYF
TGTGCCAGCTCCTTAACAGGGGGCAAAGAGCAGTACTTC
>TRBJ2-2|13|-|TRBV2|-
CATGTPNTGELFF
TGTGCCACCGGGACTCCGAACACCGGGGAGCTGTTTTTT